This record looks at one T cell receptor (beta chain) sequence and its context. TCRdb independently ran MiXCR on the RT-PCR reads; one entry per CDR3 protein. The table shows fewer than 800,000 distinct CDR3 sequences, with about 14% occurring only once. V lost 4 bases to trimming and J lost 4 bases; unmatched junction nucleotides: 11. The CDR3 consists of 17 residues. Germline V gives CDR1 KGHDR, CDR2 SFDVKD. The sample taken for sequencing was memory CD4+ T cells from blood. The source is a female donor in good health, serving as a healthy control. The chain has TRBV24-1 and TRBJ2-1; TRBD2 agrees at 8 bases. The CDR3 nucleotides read TGTGCCACCAGTGACTCTATAACTAGCGGCGTATACAATGAGCAGTTCTTC. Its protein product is CATSDSITSGVYNEQFF.